These 12 T cell receptor beta chains were sequenced from one sample in a study of shared T cell receptors in the human thymus. Data came from immunoSEQ multiplex PCR; TCRdb stores just in-frame clones and leaves some out. Seen here are approximately 490,000 clones, 78% observed once, and the top ten hold about 0.013%. These data also featured in a second study, about human thymus T cells.

Sequenced: thymocytes. The origin of the receptors is a boy less than two years old with a congenital heart defect.

This clone has just one count. The chain uses TRBV18 and TRBJ2-7, with 7 bases fitting TRBD2. This CDR3 has 14 residues. After removal of 4 bases from V and 6 bases from J, the junction contained 9 bases not matched to a gene. The V gene's germline CDR1 is KGHSH and CDR2 LQKENI. CDR3 DNA: TGTGCCAGCTCACGGGGGAGGGCCTCTAGCGAGCAGTACTTC. Encoded protein: CASSRGRASSEQYF. The full variable domain, in which reference TRBV18 and TRBJ2-7 provide the parts outside the CDR3, is NAGVMQNPRHLVRRRGQEARLRCSPMKGHSHVYWYRQLPEEGLKFMVYLQKENIIDESGMPKERFSAEFPKEGPSILRIQQVVRGDSAAYFCASSRGRASSEQYFGPGTRLTVT.

The chain combines TRBV19 with TRBJ2-3; 8 nucleotides match TRBD1. V lost 3 bases to trimming and J lost 4 bases; unmatched junction nucleotides: 9. Germline CDR1 is LNHDA and CDR2 is SQIVND (reference sequence). This CDR3 contains 16 residues. The CDR3 coding sequence is TGTGCCAGTAGTATGGAGGGACAGGAGTGTTCAGATACGCAGTATTTT. It specifies CASSMEGQECSDTQYF.

This clone was seen a single time. This sequence joins TRBV27 and TRBJ2-1; 13 nucleotides agree with TRBD2. CDR3 size: 21 residues. Germline CDR1 MNHEY, CDR2 SMNVEV (reference sequence). Trimming removed 5 bases from V and 0 bases from J; junction bases left unmatched: 16. For the CDR3, the DNA is TGTGCCAGCAGTGCCGCAGAGACCGGGACTAGCGGGACCCGCTCCTACAATGAGCAGTTCTTC. Translated, it gives CASSAAETGTSGTRSYNEQFF.

As DNA, the CDR3 is TGTGCCAGCAGTTTAAAGGGCACCAGGGGACCCCCTTTGCGCGAGCAGTACTTC. It translates to CASSLKGTRGPPLREQYF. J is TRBJ2-7 and V is TRBV27; D perhaps matches TRBD1 (6 bases). Germline CDR1 reads MNHEY; CDR2 reads SMNVEV (reference sequence). This CDR3 is built from 18 residues. Trimming stripped 2 bases from V and 6 bases from J, with 26 bases between.

The rearrangement uses TRBV30 and TRBJ1-2, with 11 bases matching TRBD1. Per the germline V gene, CDR1 is GTSNPN and CDR2 is SVGIG (reference sequence). The length of the CDR3 is 19 residues. J gave up 7 bases and V 0 bases, and 19 bases lay outside the gene matches. The CDR3 region is CAWSVTNPNWDRGWGGYTF. The CDR3 DNA is TGTGCCTGGAGTGTAACAAACCCGAACTGGGACAGGGGGTGGGGTGGCTACACCTTC.

The rearrangement uses TRBV7-2 and TRBJ2-5; perhaps TRBD1 as D (6 bases). Trimming took 1 base from V and 4 from J, leaving 13 bases between them. The CDR3 is 15 residues long. The germline CDR1 and CDR2 sequences are SGHTA and FQGNSA. The chain's CDR3 is CASSLVGPGVETQYF. The CDR3 coding sequence is TGTGCCAGCAGCTTAGTAGGGCCAGGGGTAGAGACCCAGTACTTC.

This rearrangement joins TRBV4-1 to TRBJ2-5; 9 bases are a match to TRBD2. Germline loops: CDR1 MGHRA, CDR2 YSYEKL. Trimming took 0 bases from V and 4 from J; bases not matched to a gene: 3. This CDR3 is built from 15 residues. CDR3: CASSQERGGIETQYF. DNA of the CDR3: TGCGCCAGCAGCCAAGAGCGGGGGGGGATAGAGACCCAGTACTTC.

The J gene is TRBJ2-4, the V gene TRBV6-6; 8 bases map to TRBD1. V was clipped by 7 bases and J by 2 bases; unmatched bases: 10. Germline CDR1 MNHNY, CDR2 SVGAGI (reference sequence). The CDR3 contains 16 residues. CDR3 region: CASTMTGDSPKNIQYF. CDR3 nucleotides: TGTGCCAGCACCATGACAGGGGACTCACCCAAAAACATTCAGTACTTC.

The chain is built from TRBV19 and TRBJ2-7; 9 nucleotides agree with TRBD1. V dropped 5 bases and J dropped 3; count of bases not matched to a gene: 2. Germline CDR1 LNHDA, CDR2 SQIVND (reference sequence). The CDR3 covers 13 residues. This CDR3 reads CASSAGQGYEQYF. The CDR3 coding sequence is TGTGCCAGTAGTGCGGGACAGGGCTACGAGCAGTACTTC.

This clone is a singleton in its sample. The rearrangement joins TRBV5-1 to TRBJ2-1; the D is unclear. The germline gives CDR1 SGHRS, CDR2 YFSETQ. This CDR3 spans 13 amino acids. The V and J ends lost 0 bases and 8 bases respectively, with 9 bases between them. The DNA for the CDR3 is TGCGCCAGCAGCTTGGGGTGGCTCGATGAGCAGTTCTTC. This sequence encodes CASSLGWLDEQFF.

The chain combines TRBV11-2 with TRBJ1-4; maybe TRBD1 (5 bases). Per the germline V gene, CDR1 is SGHAT and CDR2 is FQNNGV. The CDR3 runs 15 residues. Trimming removed 5 bases from V and 7 bases from J, with 17 bases in between. The CDR3 DNA reads as TGTGCCAGCAGCCCGCCGGGCAGGGAGGTTGAAAAACTGTTTTTT. Translating gives CASSPPGREVEKLFF.

This clone showed up just a few times. This chain links TRBV29-1 with TRBJ1-1; 10 nucleotides align to TRBD1. After removal of 0 bases from V and 4 bases from J, the junction contained 11 bases not matched to a gene. This CDR3 is built from 17 residues. Germline values: CDR1 SQVTM, CDR2 ANQGSEA. CDR3 DNA: TGCAGCGTTGAAGAGGACAGGGGGAGACCCGATGTCACTGAAGCTTTCTTT. It codes for CSVEEDRGRPDVTEAFF.